What follows is one T cell receptor (beta chain) and its context. The TCR beta profiling, which covered VDJ combination and CDR3 sequence, was carried out using genomic DNA as the template. TCRdb reprocessed the reads with MiXCR, giving one entry per CDR3 protein. The sample has roughly 200,000 distinct CDR3 sequences; approximately 60% are singletons. CDR3 length equals 13 residues. Germline V lookup: CDR1 SEHNR, CDR2 FQNEAQ (reference sequence). Between the trimmed V and J ends, which lost 5 bases and 8 bases, there was a span of 15 bases. The entry originates in a study of CD8+CD57+ T cells in acquired aplastic anemia.

Sequenced input: sorted CD4+, CD8+, or CD8+CD57+ T cells (not recorded which) from PBMCs. This TCR came from a human donor in good health. The chain has TRBV7-9 and TRBJ1-2; TRBD1 might be the D (6 bases). The CDR3 protein is CASSRNRVGGYTF. The CDR3 DNA reads as TGTGCCAGCAGCCGAAACAGGGTGGGGGGCTACACCTTC.